This T cell receptor beta chain was recovered during a study of human T cells and chemical hapten exposure. This clonotype was seen only a few times. Time point denoted: patch test 3, about 24 weeks after DPC sensitization. Treatment described: therapeutic diphenylcyclopropenone sensitization with weekly scalp DPC. Per germline, CDR1 MNHEY and CDR2 SVGAGI. This CDR3 comprises 14 residues. V shed 2 bases and J shed 4 bases, with 9 bases lying between them. The library tagged individual cDNA molecules with unique molecular identifiers. Using its own MiXCR run on the RACE reads, TCRdb lists one record per CDR3 protein. The table shows about 48,000 distinct CDR3 sequences, with 9.9% occurring only once.

The rearrangement joins TRBV6-5 to TRBJ1-5; D is uncertain. The TCR originated in a woman between 40 and 55 years old with alopecia areata. Some clones in this sample may be carry-over from other donors' samples. The sequences come from whole blood, collected in connection with sensitization to the hapten diphenylcyclopropenone (DPC). CDR3 sequence reads: CASSYDPGNQPQHF. CDR3 coding DNA: TGTGCCAGCAGTTACGATCCGGGAAATCAGCCCCAGCATTTT.